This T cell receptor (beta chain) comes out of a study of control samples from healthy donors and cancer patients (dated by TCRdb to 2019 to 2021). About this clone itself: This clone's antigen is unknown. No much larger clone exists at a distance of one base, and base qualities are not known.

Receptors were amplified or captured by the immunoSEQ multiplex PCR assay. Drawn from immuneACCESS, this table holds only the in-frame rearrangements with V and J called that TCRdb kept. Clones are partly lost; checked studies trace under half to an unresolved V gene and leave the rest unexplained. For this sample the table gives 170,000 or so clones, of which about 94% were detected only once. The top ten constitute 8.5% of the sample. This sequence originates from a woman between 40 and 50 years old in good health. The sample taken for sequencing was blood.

The bases are TGTGCCAGCAGCTTGCCGGACAGCCTTAATGAGCAGTTCTTC. The encoded protein is CASSLPDSLNEQFF. The sequence joins TRBV11-2 to TRBJ2-1; TRBD1 is a weak D gene call, 6 bases matching. Looking up the germline V gene yields CDR1 SGHAT and CDR2 FQNNGV. Relative to germline, V is 3 bases shorter and J is 7 bases shorter, with 13 bases between their ends. Including the terminal cysteine and phenylalanine, the CDR3 comprises 14 residues. Only CDR3 DNA remains: 42 bases, in frame from the first base.